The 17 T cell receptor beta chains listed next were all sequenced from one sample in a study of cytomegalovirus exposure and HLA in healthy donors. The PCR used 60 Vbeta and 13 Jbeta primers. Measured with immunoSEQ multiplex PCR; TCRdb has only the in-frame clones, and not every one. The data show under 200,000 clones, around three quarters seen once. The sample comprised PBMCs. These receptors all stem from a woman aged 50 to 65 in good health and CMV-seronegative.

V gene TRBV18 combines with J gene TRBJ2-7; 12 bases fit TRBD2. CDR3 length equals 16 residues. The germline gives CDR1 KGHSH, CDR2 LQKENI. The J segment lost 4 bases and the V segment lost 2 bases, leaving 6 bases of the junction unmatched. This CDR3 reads CASSPSASGGAYEQYF. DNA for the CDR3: TGTGCCAGCTCACCAAGTGCTAGCGGGGGGGCGTACGAGCAGTACTTC.

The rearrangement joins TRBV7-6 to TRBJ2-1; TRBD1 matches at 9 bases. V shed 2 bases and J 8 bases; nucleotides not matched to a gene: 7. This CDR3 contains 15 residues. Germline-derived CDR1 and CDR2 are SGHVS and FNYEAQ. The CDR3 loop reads CASSLRTGGRDEQFF. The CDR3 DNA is TGTGCCAGCAGCTTACGTACAGGGGGCAGGGATGAGCAGTTCTTC. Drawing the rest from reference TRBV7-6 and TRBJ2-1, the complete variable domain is GAGVSQSPRYKVTKRGQDVALRCDPISGHVSLYWYRQALGQGPEFLTYFNYEAQQDKSGLPNDRFSAERPEGSISTLTIQRTEQRDSAMYRCASSLRTGGRDEQFFGPGTRLTVL.

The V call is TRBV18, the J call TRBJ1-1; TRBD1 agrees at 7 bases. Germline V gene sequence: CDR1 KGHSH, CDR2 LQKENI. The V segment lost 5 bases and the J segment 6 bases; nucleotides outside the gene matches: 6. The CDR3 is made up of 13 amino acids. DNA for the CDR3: TGTGCCAGCTCAGCCAACAGGGGCGCTGAAGCTTTCTTT. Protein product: CASSANRGAEAFF.

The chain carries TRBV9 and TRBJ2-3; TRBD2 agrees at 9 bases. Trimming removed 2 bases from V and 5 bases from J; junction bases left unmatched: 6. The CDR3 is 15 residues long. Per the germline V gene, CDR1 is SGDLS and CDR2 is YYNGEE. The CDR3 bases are TGTGCCAGCAGCGTCCTGGGCGGGGGGGGAGATACGCAGTATTTT. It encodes CASSVLGGGGDTQYF.

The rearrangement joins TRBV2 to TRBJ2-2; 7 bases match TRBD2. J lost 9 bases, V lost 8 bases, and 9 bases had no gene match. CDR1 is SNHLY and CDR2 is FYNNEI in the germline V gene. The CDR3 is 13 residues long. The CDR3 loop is CASGERGGRELFF. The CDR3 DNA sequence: TGTGCCAGCGGAGAGCGGGGAGGGCGGGAGCTGTTTTTT.

The CDR3 protein is CASSRQASNQPQHF. The CDR3 nucleotides read TGTGCCAGCAGCCGACAGGCCAGCAATCAGCCCCAGCATTTT. The chain joins TRBV7-9 to TRBJ1-5; maybe TRBD1 (6 bases). Trimming removed 5 bases from V and 1 base from J, with 9 bases in between. The V gene's germline CDR1 is SEHNR and CDR2 FQNEAQ (reference sequence). There are 14 residues in the CDR3.

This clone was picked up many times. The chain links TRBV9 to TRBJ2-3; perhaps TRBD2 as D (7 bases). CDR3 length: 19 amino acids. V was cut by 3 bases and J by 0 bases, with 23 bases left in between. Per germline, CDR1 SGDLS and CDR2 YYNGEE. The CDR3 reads CASSAEGGVSGTSTDTQYF. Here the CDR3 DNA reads TGTGCCAGCAGCGCAGAGGGGGGGGTTAGCGGAACTAGCACAGATACGCAGTATTTT. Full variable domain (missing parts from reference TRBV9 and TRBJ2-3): DSGVTQTPKHLITATGQRVTLRCSPRSGDLSVYWYQQSLDQGLQFLIQYYNGEERAKGNILERFSAQQFPDLHSELNLSSLELGDSALYFCASSAEGGVSGTSTDTQYFGPGTRLTVL.

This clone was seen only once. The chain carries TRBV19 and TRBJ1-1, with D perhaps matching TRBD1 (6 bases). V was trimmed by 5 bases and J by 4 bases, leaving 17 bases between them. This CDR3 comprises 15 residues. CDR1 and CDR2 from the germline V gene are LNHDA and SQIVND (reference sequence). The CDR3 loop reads CASSFLGTLGTEAFF. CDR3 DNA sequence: TGTGCCAGTAGTTTCCTTGGGACACTAGGCACTGAAGCTTTCTTT.

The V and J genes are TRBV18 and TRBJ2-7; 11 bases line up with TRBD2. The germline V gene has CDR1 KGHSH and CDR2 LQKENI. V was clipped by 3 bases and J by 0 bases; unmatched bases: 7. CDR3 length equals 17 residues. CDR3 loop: CASSPKETSGGSYEQYF. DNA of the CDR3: TGTGCCAGCTCACCCAAGGAAACTAGCGGGGGCTCCTACGAGCAGTACTTC. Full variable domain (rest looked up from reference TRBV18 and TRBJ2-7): NAGVMQNPRHLVRRRGQEARLRCSPMKGHSHVYWYRQLPEEGLKFMVYLQKENIIDESGMPKERFSAEFPKEGPSILRIQQVVRGDSAAYFCASSPKETSGGSYEQYFGPGTRLTVT.

Written as DNA, the CDR3 is TGTGCCAGCAGCTCGACACCGAGCTCCTACGAGCAGTACTTC. Amino acids: CASSSTPSSYEQYF. This sequence joins TRBV5-4 and TRBJ2-7; unclear D gene. Trimming cost V 3 bases and J 0 bases, with 10 bases left between them. Per germline, CDR1 SGHNT and CDR2 YYREEE (reference sequence). CDR3 size: 14 residues.

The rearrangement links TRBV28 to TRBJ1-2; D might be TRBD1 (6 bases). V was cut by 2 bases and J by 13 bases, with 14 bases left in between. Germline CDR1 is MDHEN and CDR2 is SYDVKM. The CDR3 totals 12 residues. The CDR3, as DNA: TGTGCCAGCAGTTTAGTTTGGGGGCGCCGCACCTTC. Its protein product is CASSLVWGRRTF.

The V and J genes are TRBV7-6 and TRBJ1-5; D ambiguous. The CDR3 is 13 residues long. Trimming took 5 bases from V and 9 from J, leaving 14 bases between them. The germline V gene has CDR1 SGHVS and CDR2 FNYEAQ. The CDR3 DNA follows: TGTGCCAGCAGCCGCACCCCTACGTCGCCCCAGCATTTT. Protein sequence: CASSRTPTSPQHF.

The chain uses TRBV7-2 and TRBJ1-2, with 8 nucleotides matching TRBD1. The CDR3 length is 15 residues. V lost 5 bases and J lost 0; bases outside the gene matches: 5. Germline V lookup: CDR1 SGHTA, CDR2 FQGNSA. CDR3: CASSPWTGPNYGYTF. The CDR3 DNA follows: TGTGCCAGCAGCCCCTGGACAGGGCCTAACTATGGCTACACCTTC. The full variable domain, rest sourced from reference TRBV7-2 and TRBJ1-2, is GAGVSQSPSNKVTEKGKDVELRCDPISGHTALYWYRQSLGQGLEFLIYFQGNSAPDKSGLPSDRFSAERTGGSVSTLTIQRTQQEDSAVYLCASSPWTGPNYGYTFGSGTRLTVV.

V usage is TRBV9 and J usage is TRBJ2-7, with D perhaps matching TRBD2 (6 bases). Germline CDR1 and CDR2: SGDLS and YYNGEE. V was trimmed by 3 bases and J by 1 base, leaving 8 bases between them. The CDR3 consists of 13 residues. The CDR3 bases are TGTGCCAGCAGCGAAGGGACTTCCTACGAGCAGTACTTC. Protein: CASSEGTSYEQYF.

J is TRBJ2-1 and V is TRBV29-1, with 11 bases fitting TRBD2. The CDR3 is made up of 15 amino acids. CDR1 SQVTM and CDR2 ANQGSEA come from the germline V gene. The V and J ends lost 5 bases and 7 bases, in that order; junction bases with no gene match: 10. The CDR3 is CSVRIAGGPANEQFF. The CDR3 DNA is TGCAGCGTTCGTATAGCGGGAGGGCCCGCAAATGAGCAGTTCTTC.

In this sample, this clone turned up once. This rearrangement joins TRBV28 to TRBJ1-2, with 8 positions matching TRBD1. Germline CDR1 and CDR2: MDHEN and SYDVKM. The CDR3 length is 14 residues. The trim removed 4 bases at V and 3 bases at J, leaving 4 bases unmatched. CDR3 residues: CASSSTGVDYGYTF. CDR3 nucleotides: TGTGCCAGCAGTTCGACAGGGGTTGACTATGGCTACACCTTC.

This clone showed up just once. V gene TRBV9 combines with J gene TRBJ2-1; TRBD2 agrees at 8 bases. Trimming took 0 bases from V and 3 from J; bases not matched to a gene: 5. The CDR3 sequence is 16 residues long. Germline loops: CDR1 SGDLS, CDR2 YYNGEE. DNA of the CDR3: TGTGCCAGCAGCGTAGTAGGCGGGGGGAACTACAATGAGCAGTTCTTC. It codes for CASSVVGGGNYNEQFF.